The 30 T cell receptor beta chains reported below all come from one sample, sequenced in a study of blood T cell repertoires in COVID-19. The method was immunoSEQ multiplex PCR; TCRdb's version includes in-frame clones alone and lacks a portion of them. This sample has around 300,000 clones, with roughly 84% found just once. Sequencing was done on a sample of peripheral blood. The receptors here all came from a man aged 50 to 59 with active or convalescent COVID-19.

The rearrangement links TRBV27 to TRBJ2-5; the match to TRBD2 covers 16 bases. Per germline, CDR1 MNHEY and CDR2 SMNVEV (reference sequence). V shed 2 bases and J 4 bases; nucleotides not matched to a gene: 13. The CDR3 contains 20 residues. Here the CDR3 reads CASSLLGTSGGALPRETQYF. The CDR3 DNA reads TGTGCCAGCAGTTTACTTGGGACTAGCGGGGGGGCCCTCCCTCGAGAGACCCAGTACTTC.

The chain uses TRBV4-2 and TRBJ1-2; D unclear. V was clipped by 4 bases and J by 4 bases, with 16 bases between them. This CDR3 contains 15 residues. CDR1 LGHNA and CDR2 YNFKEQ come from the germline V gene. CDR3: CASSPFGEELYGYTF. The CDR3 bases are TGTGCCAGCAGCCCTTTTGGTGAGGAGCTCTATGGCTACACCTTC.

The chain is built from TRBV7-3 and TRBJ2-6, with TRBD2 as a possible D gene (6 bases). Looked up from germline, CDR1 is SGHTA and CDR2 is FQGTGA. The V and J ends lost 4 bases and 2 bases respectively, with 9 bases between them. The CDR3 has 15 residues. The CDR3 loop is CASSSSGAGANVLTF. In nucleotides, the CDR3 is TGTGCCAGCAGCTCGTCGGGGGCTGGGGCCAACGTCCTGACTTTC.

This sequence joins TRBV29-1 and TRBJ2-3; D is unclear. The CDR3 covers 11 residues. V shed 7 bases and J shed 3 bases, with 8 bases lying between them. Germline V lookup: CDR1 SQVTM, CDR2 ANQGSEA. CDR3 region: CSAKQTDTQYF. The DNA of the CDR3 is TGCAGCGCCAAACAGACAGATACGCAGTATTTT.

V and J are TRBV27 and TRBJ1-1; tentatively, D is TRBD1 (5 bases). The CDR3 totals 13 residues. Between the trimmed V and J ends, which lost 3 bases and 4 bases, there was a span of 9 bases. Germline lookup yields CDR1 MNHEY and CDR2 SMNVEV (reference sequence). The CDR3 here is CASSFVRATEAFF. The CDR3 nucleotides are TGTGCCAGCAGTTTTGTCAGGGCCACTGAAGCTTTCTTT.

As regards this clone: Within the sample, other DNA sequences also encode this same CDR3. The CDR3 nucleotides read TGTGCCACCCAGGGGGCTGGGGAAAAACTGTTTTTT. It yields the protein CATQGAGEKLFF. The chain links TRBV2 to TRBJ1-4, with 8 nucleotides matching TRBD1. This CDR3 has 12 amino acids. Germline V lookup: CDR1 SNHLY, CDR2 FYNNEI. V lost 10 bases and J lost 8; bases outside the gene matches: 6. Full variable domain (outside the CDR3, taken from reference TRBV2 and TRBJ1-4): EPEVTQTPSHQVTQMGQEVILRCVPISNHLYFYWYRQILGQKVEFLVSFYNNEISEKSEIFDDQFSVERPDGSNFTLKIRSTKLEDSAMYFCATQGAGEKLFFGSGTQLSVL.

CDR3 bases: TGTGCCAGCAGTTACTCGGGACAGGGTGTCGCTGAAGCTTTCTTT. This encodes CASSYSGQGVAEAFF. V is TRBV28 and J is TRBJ1-1; TRBD1 aligns across 9 bases. The germline gives CDR1 MDHEN, CDR2 SYDVKM. Trimming at V came to 4 bases and at J to 6 bases, leaving 9 bases not matched to a gene. The CDR3 spans 15 residues.

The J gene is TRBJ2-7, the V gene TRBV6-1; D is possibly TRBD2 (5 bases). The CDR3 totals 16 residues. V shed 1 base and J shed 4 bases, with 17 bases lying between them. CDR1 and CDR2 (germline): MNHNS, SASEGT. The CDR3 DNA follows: TGTGCCAGCAGTGAAGTGATGACCGTGGAGGTGTACGAGCAGTACTTC. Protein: CASSEVMTVEVYEQYF.

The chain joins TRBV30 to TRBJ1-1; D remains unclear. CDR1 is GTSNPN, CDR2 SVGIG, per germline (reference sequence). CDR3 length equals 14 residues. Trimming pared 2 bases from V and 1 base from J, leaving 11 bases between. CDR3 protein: CAWSPLRGNTEAFF. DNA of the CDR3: TGTGCCTGGAGTCCTCTGCGGGGGAACACTGAAGCTTTCTTT. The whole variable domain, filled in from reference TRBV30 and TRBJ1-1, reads SQTIHQWPATLVQPVGSPLSLECTVEGTSNPNLYWYRQAAGRGLQLLFYSVGIGQISSEVPQNLSASRPQDRQFILSSKKLLLSDSGFYLCAWSPLRGNTEAFFGQGTRLTVV.

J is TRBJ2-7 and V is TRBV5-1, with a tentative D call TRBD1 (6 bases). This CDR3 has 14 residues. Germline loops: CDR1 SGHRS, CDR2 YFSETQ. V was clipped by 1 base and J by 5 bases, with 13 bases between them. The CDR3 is CASSLYREVHEQYF. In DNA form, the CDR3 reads TGCGCCAGCAGCTTGTACAGGGAAGTCCACGAGCAGTACTTC. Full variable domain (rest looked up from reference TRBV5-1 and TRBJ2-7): KAGVTQTPRYLIKTRGQQVTLSCSPISGHRSVSWYQQTPGQGLQFLFEYFSETQRNKGNFPGRFSGRQFSNSRSEMNVSTLELGDSALYLCASSLYREVHEQYFGPGTRLTVT.

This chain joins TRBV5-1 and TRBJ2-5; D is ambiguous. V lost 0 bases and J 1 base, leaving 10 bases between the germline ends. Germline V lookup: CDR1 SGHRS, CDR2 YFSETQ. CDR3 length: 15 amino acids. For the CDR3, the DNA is TGCGCCAGCAGCTTGGACCCAGTCTCCCAAGAGACCCAGTACTTC. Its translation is CASSLDPVSQETQYF.

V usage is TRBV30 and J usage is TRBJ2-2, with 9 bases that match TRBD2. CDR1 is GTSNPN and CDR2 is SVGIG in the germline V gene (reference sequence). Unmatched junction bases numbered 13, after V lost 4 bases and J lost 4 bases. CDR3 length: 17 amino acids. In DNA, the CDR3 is TGTGCCTGGAATAAATCTAGCGGGGCCGGGGGCACCGGGGAGCTGTTTTTT. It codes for CAWNKSSGAGGTGELFF.

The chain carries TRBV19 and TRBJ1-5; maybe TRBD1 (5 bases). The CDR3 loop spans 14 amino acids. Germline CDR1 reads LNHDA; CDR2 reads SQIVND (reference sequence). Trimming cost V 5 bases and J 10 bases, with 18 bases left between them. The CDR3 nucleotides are TGTGCCAGTAGTCCCGAAGTGGGGGGTCAACCCCAGCATTTT. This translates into CASSPEVGGQPQHF.

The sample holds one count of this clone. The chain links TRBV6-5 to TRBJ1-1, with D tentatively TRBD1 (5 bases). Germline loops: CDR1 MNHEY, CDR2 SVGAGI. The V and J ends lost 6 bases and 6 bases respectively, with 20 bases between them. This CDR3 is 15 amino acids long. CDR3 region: CASRWGGAISAEAFF. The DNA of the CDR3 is TGTGCCAGCAGGTGGGGAGGGGCTATTAGCGCTGAAGCTTTCTTT.

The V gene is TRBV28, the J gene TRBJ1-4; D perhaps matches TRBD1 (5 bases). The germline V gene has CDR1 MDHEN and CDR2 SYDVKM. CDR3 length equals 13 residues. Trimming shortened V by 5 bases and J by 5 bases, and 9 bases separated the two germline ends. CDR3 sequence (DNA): TGTGCCAGCAGTAGGGGAGGAAATGAAAAACTGTTTTTT. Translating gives CASSRGGNEKLFF.

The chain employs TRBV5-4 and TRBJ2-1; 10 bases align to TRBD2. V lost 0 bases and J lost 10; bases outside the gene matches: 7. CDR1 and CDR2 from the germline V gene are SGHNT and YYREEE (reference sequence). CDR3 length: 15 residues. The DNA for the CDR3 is TGTGCCAGCAGCTTGGCGCTAGCGGGGGCGAAGGAGCAGTTCTTC. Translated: CASSLALAGAKEQFF.

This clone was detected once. DNA for the CDR3: TGTGCCAGCAGCGTAGGACAGGAGGTGACCTACGAGCAGTACTTC. Protein product: CASSVGQEVTYEQYF. The J gene is TRBJ2-7, the V gene TRBV7-2; 7 bases agree with TRBD1. CDR3 length equals 15 residues. Germline trimming cut 5 bases from V and 2 bases from J; bases unmatched to any gene: 9. CDR1 SGHTA and CDR2 FQGNSA come from the germline V gene.

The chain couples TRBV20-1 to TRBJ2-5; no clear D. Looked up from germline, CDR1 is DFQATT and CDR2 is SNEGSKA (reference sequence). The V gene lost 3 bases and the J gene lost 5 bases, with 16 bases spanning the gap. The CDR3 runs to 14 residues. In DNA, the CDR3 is TGCAGTGCTAGTATCCAGGTCGGAAGGGAGACCCAGTACTTC. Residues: CSASIQVGRETQYF.

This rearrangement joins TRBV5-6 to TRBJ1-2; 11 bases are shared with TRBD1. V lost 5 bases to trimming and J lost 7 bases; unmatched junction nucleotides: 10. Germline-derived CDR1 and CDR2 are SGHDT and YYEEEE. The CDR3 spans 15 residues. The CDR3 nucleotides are TGTGCCAGCAGGTACTCTTGGACAGGGGGCTCTGGCTACACCTTC. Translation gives CASRYSWTGGSGYTF.

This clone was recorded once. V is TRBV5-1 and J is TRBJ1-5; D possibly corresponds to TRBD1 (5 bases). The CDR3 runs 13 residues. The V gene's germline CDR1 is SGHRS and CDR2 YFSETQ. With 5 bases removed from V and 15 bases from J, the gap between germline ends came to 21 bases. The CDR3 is CASRGDSSSALHF. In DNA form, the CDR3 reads TGCGCCAGCAGAGGTGACAGCTCTAGCGCCTTGCATTTT. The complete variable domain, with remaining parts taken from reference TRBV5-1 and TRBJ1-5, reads KAGVTQTPRYLIKTRGQQVTLSCSPISGHRSVSWYQQTPGQGLQFLFEYFSETQRNKGNFPGRFSGRQFSNSRSEMNVSTLELGDSALYLCASRGDSSSALHFGDGTRLSIL.

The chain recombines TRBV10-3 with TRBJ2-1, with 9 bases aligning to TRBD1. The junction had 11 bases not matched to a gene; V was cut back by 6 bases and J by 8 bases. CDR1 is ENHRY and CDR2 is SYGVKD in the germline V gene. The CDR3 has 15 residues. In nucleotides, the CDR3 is TGTGCCATCAGGGGGGGACAGGGAAGGGAGCATGAGCAGTTCTTC. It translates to CAIRGGQGREHEQFF.

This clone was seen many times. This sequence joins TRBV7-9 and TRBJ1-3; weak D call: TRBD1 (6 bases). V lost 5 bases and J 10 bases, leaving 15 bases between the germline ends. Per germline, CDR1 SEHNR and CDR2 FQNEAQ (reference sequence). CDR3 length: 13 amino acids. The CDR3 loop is CASSTGTRATIYF. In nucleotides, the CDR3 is TGTGCCAGCAGCACCGGGACAAGGGCTACCATATATTTT.

The CDR3 nucleotides are TGCGCCAGCAGCCTATCAGGGGACTCTGGAAACACCATATATTTT. It is translated as CASSLSGDSGNTIYF. The chain uses TRBV5-1 and TRBJ1-3; perhaps TRBD1 as D (6 bases). Looked up from germline, CDR1 is SGHRS and CDR2 is YFSETQ. Trimming removed 4 bases from V and 0 bases from J, with 11 bases in between. The length of the CDR3 is 15 residues.

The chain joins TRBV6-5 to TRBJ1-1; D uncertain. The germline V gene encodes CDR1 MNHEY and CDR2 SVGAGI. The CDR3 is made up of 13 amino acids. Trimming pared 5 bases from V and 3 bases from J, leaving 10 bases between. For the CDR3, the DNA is TGTGCCAGCAGTAAATCGGAGGACACTGAAGCTTTCTTT. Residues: CASSKSEDTEAFF.

This chain's CDR3 is CASSFLGDGYTF. CDR3 coding DNA: TGTGCCAGCAGTTTCTTAGGAGATGGCTACACCTTC. The chain links TRBV27 to TRBJ1-2; no firm D call. Germline lookup yields CDR1 MNHEY and CDR2 SMNVEV (reference sequence). CDR3 length equals 12 residues. V was pared by 3 bases and J by 6 bases, with 8 bases between.

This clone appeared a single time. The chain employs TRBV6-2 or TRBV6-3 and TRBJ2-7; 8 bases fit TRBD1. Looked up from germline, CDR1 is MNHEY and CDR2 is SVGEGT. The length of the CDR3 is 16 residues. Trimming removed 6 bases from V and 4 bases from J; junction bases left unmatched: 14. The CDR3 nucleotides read TGTGCCAGCAGCCCCACCTCCGGACAGGGTCGGTACGAGCAGTACTTC. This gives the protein CASSPTSGQGRYEQYF.

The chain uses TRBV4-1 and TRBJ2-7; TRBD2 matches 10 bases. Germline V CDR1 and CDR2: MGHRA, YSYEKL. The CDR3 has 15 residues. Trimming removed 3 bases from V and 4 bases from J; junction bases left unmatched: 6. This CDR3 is CASSQASGSLYEQYF. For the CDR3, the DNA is TGCGCCAGCAGCCAGGCTAGCGGGAGTCTTTACGAGCAGTACTTC.

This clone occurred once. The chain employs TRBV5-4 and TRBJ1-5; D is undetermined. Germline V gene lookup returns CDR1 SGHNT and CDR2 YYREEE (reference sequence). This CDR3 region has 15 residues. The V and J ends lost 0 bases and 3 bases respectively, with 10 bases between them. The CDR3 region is CASSLAPGFNQPQHF. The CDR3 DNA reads TGTGCCAGCAGCTTGGCCCCGGGATTCAATCAGCCCCAGCATTTT.

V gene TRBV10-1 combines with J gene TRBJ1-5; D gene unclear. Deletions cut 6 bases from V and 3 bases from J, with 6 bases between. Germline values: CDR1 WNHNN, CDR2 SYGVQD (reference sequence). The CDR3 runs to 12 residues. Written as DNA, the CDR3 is TGCGCCAGCAGGGGCCCCAATCAGCCCCAGCATTTT. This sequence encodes CASRGPNQPQHF.

The CDR3 region is CASSYGLDSGNTIYF. The CDR3 DNA is TGTGCCAGCAGTTACGGGCTGGACTCTGGAAACACCATATATTTT. The rearrangement uses TRBV6-5 and TRBJ1-3; D is unclear. V was cut by 2 bases and J by 0 bases, with 8 bases left in between. The CDR3 sequence is 15 residues long. Germline lookup yields CDR1 MNHEY and CDR2 SVGAGI.